This T cell receptor beta chain was sequenced during a study of blood T cell repertoires in COVID-19. Study summary: Acute and convalescent COVID-19 specimens originated in the United States, Italy and Spain. T cells, B-cell-depleted T cells, or PBMCs provided the cDNA or gDNA that served as material.

As for this clone: The identical CDR3 is also encoded by other nucleotide sequences in the sample.

Germline V CDR1 and CDR2: LGHDT, YNNKEL (reference sequence). V was shortened by 1 base and J by 4 bases, with 7 bases between the two germline ends. The CDR3 covers 13 residues. As originally analysed: By means of reference gene primer amplification, nucleated cell counts were estimated. Generated by immunoSEQ multiplex PCR, the TCRdb table keeps only in-frame clones and is missing some. V, J and clone size are taken as reported in that table, and D and trimming were inferred from the DNA itself. The table has 110,000 to 150,000 clones, around 91% seen once; the top ten hold roughly 3.2%. Sequencing used peripheral blood. This chain uses TRBV3-1 (or the pseudogene TRBV3-2) with TRBJ1-1; D is unclear. The source of this sequence is a woman aged 60-75 years with active COVID-19. The CDR3 DNA reads as TGTGCCAGCAGCCAAGGCACTAGCACTGAAGCTTTCTTT. It translates to CASSQGTSTEAFF.